The clone carrying this T cell receptor (beta chain) was observed a few times. Antigen: not known. V lost 8 bases and J lost 0; bases outside the gene matches: 12. This CDR3 region has 19 residues. Germline CDR1 SNHLY, CDR2 FYNNEI. This specimen comes from a study of T-cell memory formation after mild COVID-19. On the study more broadly: Largely donor-specific TCR clusters were found. Study findings and constraints: Among clones contracting day 15 to 85, CD4/CD8 was balanced, whereas later expanders leaned CD4+. Chiefly within CM and EM were the contracting CD4+ clones; CD8+ ones were within EMRA. A subset of responding clones appeared in pre-infection memory, suggesting cross-reactive memory joined.

From the 5' RACE reads, TCRdb called clonotypes with MiXCR, one entry per CDR3 protein. This table has 300,000 to 350,000 distinct CDR3 sequences, roughly an eighth appearing once. The sequenced sample was PBMCs or a T cell subset sorted from them (not recorded which). The chain links TRBV2 to TRBJ2-3; 15 bases align to TRBD2. The source is a man aged 18 to 30 who had mild COVID-19 (a few samples of this study predate the infection). Cell type and time point are not known. DNA of the CDR3: TGTGCCAGCTGCTATCGGACTAGCGGGGGGGGAGCTAGCACAGATACGCAGTATTTT. Translation: CASCYRTSGGGASTDTQYF.